This record concerns one T cell receptor beta chain sequence. Its cognate antigen is unknown. This sample is drawn from a study of T cell responses to AZD1222 COVID-19 vaccine. Findings of the study overall: The number of AZD1222 recipients seropositive at baseline was only five or six. White British donors predominated, females outnumbered males, and clonal diversity was possibly underestimated. Researchers report vaccine-associated CD4 TCRs spanning spike, with dominance at 160-218 and 743-854. Variant regions that are unmutated are reportedly the target of nearly half of spike-specific TCRs.

Sequencing was performed with immunoSEQ multiplex PCR; in TCRdb, only in-frame clones are kept and a portion is missing. The sample has about 160,000 clones, 85% to 90% seen once. This CDR3 comprises 13 residues. V lost 8 bases and J 2 bases, leaving 13 bases between the germline ends. CDR1 is MDHEN and CDR2 is SYDVKM in the germline V gene. Source: peripheral blood, taken on day 0 of AZD1222 vaccination. The chain is built from TRBV28 and TRBJ2-7; D gene uncertain. This receptor was taken from an adult in good health. CDR3 sequence reads: CASFPSFTYEQYF. The CDR3 nucleotides read TGTGCCAGCTTTCCATCCTTTACCTACGAGCAGTACTTC.